Listed below are T cell receptor beta chains from one sample, sequenced in a study of blood T cells in healthy people across ages. TCRdb recomputed calls from the 5' RACE reads with MiXCR, one row per CDR3 protein. The table lists 600,000 or so distinct CDR3 sequences, 25% to 35% of them singletons. Material: blood. The origin of the receptors is a woman aged 80 or older in good health. CDR3s include the opening cysteine and the closing phenylalanine or tryptophan. A D gene is named only where the DNA matches it firmly. A row's size may be missing; if present it is once, few, many or a size class.

abundance: many; j_gene: TRBJ2-7; v_gene: TRBV7-2; d_gene: TRBD2; CDR3aa: CASSLSAGGLWYEQYF; CDR3nt: TGTGCCAGCAGCTTATCAGCGGGGGGGCTTTGGTACGAGCAGTACTTC
abundance: many; j_gene: TRBJ2-3; v_gene: TRBV7-2; d_gene: -; CDR3aa: CASSLEIRTDTQYF; CDR3nt: TGTGCCAGCAGCTTAGAGATTCGCACAGATACGCAGTATTTT
abundance: many; j_gene: TRBJ2-7; v_gene: TRBV28; d_gene: -; CDR3aa: CASSLPLEDEQYF; CDR3nt: TGTGCCAGCAGTTTACCCCTTGAGGACGAGCAGTACTTC
abundance: once; j_gene: TRBJ2-5; v_gene: TRBV5-1; d_gene: TRBD1; CDR3aa: CASSRDRGEQYF; CDR3nt: TGCGCCAGCAGCCGGGACAGAGGGGAGCAGTACTTC
abundance: few; j_gene: TRBJ1-5; v_gene: TRBV7-2; d_gene: -; CDR3aa: CASSERAYSNQPQHF; CDR3nt: TGTGCCAGCAGCGAACGGGCTTATAGCAATCAGCCCCAGCATTTT
abundance: -; j_gene: TRBJ2-4; v_gene: TRBV7-9; d_gene: TRBD1; CDR3aa: CTGSSTTGTSYEQYF; CDR3nt: TGTACCGGCAGCTCGACGACAGGGACCTCCTACGAGCAATACTTC
abundance: once; j_gene: TRBJ1-4; v_gene: TRBV28; d_gene: -; CDR3aa: CASSSWDGKNEKLFF; CDR3nt: TGTGCCAGCAGTTCCTGGGACGGAAAAAATGAAAAACTGTTTTTT
abundance: many; j_gene: TRBJ2-1; v_gene: TRBV18; d_gene: -; CDR3aa: CASSPDGGVYNEQFF; CDR3nt: TGTGCCAGCTCACCAGACGGCGGGGTATACAATGAGCAGTTCTTC
abundance: many; j_gene: TRBJ1-2; v_gene: TRBV9; d_gene: -; CDR3aa: CASSVDAGRYGYTF; CDR3nt: TGTGCCAGCAGCGTAGATGCAGGGCGGTATGGCTACACCTTC
abundance: once; j_gene: TRBJ1-5; v_gene: TRBV4-1; d_gene: -; CDR3aa: CASSHQGWGSNQPQHF; CDR3nt: TGCGCCAGCAGCCATCAGGGTTGGGGGAGCAATCAGCCCCAGCATTTT
abundance: many; j_gene: TRBJ2-2; v_gene: TRBV20-1; d_gene: TRBD2; CDR3aa: CSARRRIGAGLAANTGELFF; CDR3nt: TGCAGTGCTCGAAGAAGGATAGGGGCCGGACTAGCGGCGAACACCGGGGAGCTGTTTTTT
abundance: few; j_gene: TRBJ1-5; v_gene: TRBV18; d_gene: -; CDR3aa: CASSPETDGQPQHF; CDR3nt: TGTGCCAGCTCACCTGAGACGGATGGTCAGCCCCAGCATTTT
abundance: many; j_gene: TRBJ2-5; v_gene: TRBV7-8; d_gene: TRBD1; CDR3aa: CASSEGQGEGETQYF; CDR3nt: TGTGCCAGCAGCGAGGGACAGGGGGAAGGGGAGACCCAGTACTTC
abundance: -; j_gene: TRBJ2-1; v_gene: TRBV20-1; d_gene: -; CDR3aa: CSAGPTGANEQFF; CDR3nt: TGCAGTGCTGGCCCCACCGGGGCCAATGAGCAGTTCTTC
abundance: many; j_gene: TRBJ1-2; v_gene: TRBV24-1; d_gene: -; CDR3aa: CATSGKGNSYGYTF; CDR3nt: TGTGCCACCAGTGGGAAAGGCAACTCCTATGGCTACACCTTC
abundance: many; j_gene: TRBJ1-1; v_gene: TRBV7-9; d_gene: -; CDR3aa: CASSPWTTDTEAFF; CDR3nt: TGTGCCAGCAGCCCCTGGACCACGGACACTGAAGCTTTCTTT
abundance: -; j_gene: TRBJ2-3; v_gene: TRBV6-1; d_gene: -; CDR3aa: CASSGTSGADTQYF; CDR3nt: TGTGCCAGCAGTGGGACCAGTGGCGCAGATACGCAGTATTTT
abundance: many; j_gene: TRBJ2-5; v_gene: TRBV5-1; d_gene: TRBD1; CDR3aa: CASSLGGGPETQYF; CDR3nt: TGCGCCAGCAGCTTAGGGGGCGGGCCAGAGACCCAGTACTTC
abundance: many; j_gene: TRBJ2-3; v_gene: TRBV7-9; d_gene: TRBD1; CDR3aa: CASSYTQGAMYF; CDR3nt: TGTGCCAGCAGCTATACTCAGGGGGCGATGTATTTT
abundance: many; j_gene: TRBJ2-3; v_gene: TRBV20-1; d_gene: TRBD2; CDR3aa: CSARVGLADLDTQYF; CDR3nt: TGCAGTGCTAGAGTTGGACTAGCGGATCTAGATACGCAGTATTTT
abundance: many; j_gene: TRBJ2-6; v_gene: TRBV5-1; d_gene: TRBD1; CDR3aa: CASSSRTGASSGANVLTF; CDR3nt: TGCGCCAGCAGCTCGAGGACAGGAGCGAGCTCTGGGGCCAACGTCCTGACTTTC
abundance: many; j_gene: TRBJ1-2; v_gene: TRBV28; d_gene: -; CDR3aa: CASISLFNYGYTF; CDR3nt: TGTGCCAGCATCTCCCTGTTTAACTATGGCTACACCTTC
abundance: many; j_gene: TRBJ1-5; v_gene: TRBV10-3; d_gene: TRBD1; CDR3aa: CAISEGTGVNQPQHF; CDR3nt: TGTGCCATCAGTGAGGGGACAGGGGTGAATCAGCCCCAGCATTTT
abundance: many; j_gene: TRBJ2-7; v_gene: TRBV7-8; d_gene: -; CDR3aa: CASSPGAPPEQYF; CDR3nt: TGTGCCAGCAGCCCAGGGGCCCCCCCCGAGCAGTACTTC
abundance: -; j_gene: TRBJ1-2; v_gene: TRBV20-1; d_gene: TRBD1; CDR3aa: CSASERTRTGAHGYTF; CDR3nt: TGCAGTGCTAGTGAAAGAACTCGGACAGGGGCACATGGCTACACCTTC
abundance: many; j_gene: TRBJ2-5; v_gene: TRBV27; d_gene: TRBD1; CDR3aa: CASRRTGGPRETQYF; CDR3nt: TGTGCCAGCAGAAGGACAGGGGGCCCCCGGGAGACCCAGTACTTC
abundance: -; j_gene: TRBJ2-7; v_gene: TRBV7-6; d_gene: -; CDR3aa: CASSSEQAEQYF; CDR3nt: TGTGCCAGCAGCTCTGAGCAGGCCGAGCAGTACTTC
abundance: many; j_gene: TRBJ2-5; v_gene: TRBV28; d_gene: TRBD2; CDR3aa: CASFQRGGTRAPFLETQYF; CDR3nt: TGTGCCAGCTTCCAAAGGGGGGGGACTAGGGCCCCCTTTTTGGAGACCCAGTACTTC
abundance: many; j_gene: TRBJ2-7; v_gene: TRBV7-9; d_gene: -; CDR3aa: CASSLALGAARLSYEQYF; CDR3nt: TGTGCCAGCAGCTTAGCACTGGGGGCCGCCCGTCTATCCTACGAGCAGTACTTC
abundance: -; j_gene: TRBJ2-7; v_gene: TRBV28; d_gene: -; CDR3aa: CASSLGGASAYEQYF; CDR3nt: TGTGCCAGCAGTTTAGGGGGGGCTTCCGCATACGAGCAGTACTTC
abundance: -; j_gene: TRBJ2-1; v_gene: TRBV12-3/TRBV12-4; d_gene: -; CDR3aa: CASSSPYEQFF; CDR3nt: TGTGCCAGCAGTTCCCCCTATGAGCAGTTCTTC
abundance: few; j_gene: TRBJ1-2; v_gene: TRBV6-5; d_gene: -; CDR3aa: CASSSPGRRDYGYTF; CDR3nt: TGTGCCAGCAGTTCCCCGGGACGCAGGGACTATGGCTACACCTTC
abundance: -; j_gene: TRBJ2-1; v_gene: TRBV20-1; d_gene: TRBD1; CDR3aa: CSVRDAGQGRHGQFF; CDR3nt: TGCAGTGTTAGAGACGCGGGACAGGGTAGGCATGGGCAGTTCTTC
abundance: few; j_gene: TRBJ1-2; v_gene: TRBV20-1; d_gene: TRBD1; CDR3aa: CSARPRTGKDYGYTF; CDR3nt: TGCAGTGCCAGACCGCGGACAGGGAAGGACTATGGCTACACCTTC
abundance: few; j_gene: TRBJ1-2; v_gene: TRBV7-2; d_gene: -; CDR3aa: CASSLPGAYGYTF; CDR3nt: TGTGCTAGCAGCTTACCAGGGGCCTATGGCTACACCTTC
abundance: few; j_gene: TRBJ2-7; v_gene: TRBV3-1; d_gene: -; CDR3aa: CASSQGVNLERYF; CDR3nt: TGTGCCAGCAGCCAAGGGGTCAATCTCGAGCGGTACTTC
abundance: many; j_gene: TRBJ1-1; v_gene: TRBV7-2; d_gene: -; CDR3aa: CASSPADRVAGNTEAFF; CDR3nt: TGTGCCAGCAGCCCCGCAGACAGAGTGGCAGGGAACACTGAAGCTTTCTTT